This T cell receptor (beta chain) was observed in a study of post-analysis software for immune sequencing data. With regard to this clonotype: The target antigen is unknown.

Included in the TCR beta cDNA libraries were unique molecular identifiers. TCRdb processed the PCR reads anew with MiXCR; each CDR3 protein has one entry. This repertoire shows roughly 400,000 distinct CDR3 sequences, 39% found once; its top ten account for under 9%. Study observations and caveats: Among multiple sclerosis patients, normalized Chao1 diversity was significantly below that of controls. Elevated frequency relative to controls characterized roughly 5 TRBV segments in patients, TRBV5-6, TRBV5-1 and TRBV20-1 among them.

The V segment lost 6 bases and the J segment 1 base; nucleotides outside the gene matches: 11. This CDR3 is 17 amino acids long. Germline loops: CDR1 MNHEY, CDR2 SVGEGT. The source is a girl aged 2-15 years with multiple sclerosis. The chain combines TRBV6-2 or TRBV6-3 with TRBJ2-1; 8 bases map to TRBD2. The material sequenced was blood. As DNA, the CDR3 is TGTGCCAGCAGGACAGCGGGGGCGTTACCATCCTACAATGAGCAGTTCTTC. The encoded protein is CASRTAGALPSYNEQFF.